Below are 27 T cell receptor beta chains sequenced from a single sample in a study of Graves' ophthalmopathy and Graves' hyperthyroidism. CDR3 regions of TCR beta were amplified from RNA transcripts. First-round RT-PCR with HTBI primers preceded a second-round multiplex PCR. TCRdb ran MiXCR on the multiplex PCR reads and lists one entry per CDR3 protein. The sample holds around 1,200,000 distinct CDR3 sequences; about two fifths are singletons and the top ten take more than 9.5%. Input material: peripheral blood or thyroid tissue (not recorded which). These receptors were taken from an adult man with Graves' hyperthyroidism.

There are many counts of this clonotype. The J gene is TRBJ2-7, the V gene TRBV14; D is tentatively TRBD1 or TRBD2 (6 bases each). The germline V gene encodes CDR1 SGHDN and CDR2 FVKESK. Between the trimmed V and J ends, which lost 3 bases and 2 bases, there was a span of 17 bases. This CDR3 has 16 amino acids. The CDR3 is CASSHRRGAPTYEQYF. As DNA, the CDR3 is TGTGCCAGCAGCCACAGAAGGGGGGCACCAACCTACGAGCAGTACTTC.

About this clonotype: This may come from a read error, since a much larger clone is one base off. The V gene is TRBV7-2, the J gene TRBJ2-5; no reliable D call. The CDR3 runs to 15 residues. The V gene's germline CDR1 is SGHTA and CDR2 FQGNSA. V was shortened by 1 base and J by 4 bases, with 13 bases between the two germline ends. CDR3 in DNA: TGTGCCAGCAGCTTAGGGCCAAATCCTGTAGAGACCCAGTACTTC. This codes for CASSLGPNPVETQYF. The full variable domain, with the rest looked up from reference TRBV7-2 and TRBJ2-5, is GAGVSQSPSNKVTEKGKDVELRCDPISGHTALYWYRQSLGQGLEFLIYFQGNSAPDKSGLPSDRFSAERTGGSVSTLTIQRTQQEDSAVYLCASSLGPNPVETQYFGPGTRLLVL.

CDR3 DNA: TGTGCCAGCACCCTACCTGGGGGGCTGGGTAATGAAAAACTGTTTTTT. Translated, it gives CASTLPGGLGNEKLFF. The V and J genes are TRBV12-3 or TRBV12-4 and TRBJ1-4; maybe TRBD1 (6 bases). This CDR3 contains 16 residues. V was cut by 7 bases and J by 4 bases, with 19 bases left in between.

The rearrangement uses TRBV20-1 and TRBJ1-2, with TRBD1 matching over 8 bases. In germline, CDR1 is DFQATT, CDR2 SNEGSKA (reference sequence). The CDR3 runs 15 residues. V was clipped by 6 bases and J by 9 bases; unmatched bases: 18. The DNA of the CDR3 is TGCAGTGCCCACGAGAGAAGCGGGACAGGCAATAGCTACACCTTC. Its protein product is CSAHERSGTGNSYTF.

V gene TRBV9 combines with J gene TRBJ2-7; TRBD1 aligns across 10 bases. Germline V CDR1 and CDR2: SGDLS, YYNGEE. This CDR3 comprises 12 residues. The DNA for the CDR3 is TGCGCCAGCGGGACAGGGGACTACGAGCAGTACGTC. Amino acids: CASGTGDYEQYV.

This clonotype was recorded many times. The V gene is TRBV9, the J gene TRBJ2-5, with 8 bases matching TRBD2. The CDR3 spans 14 residues. Germline CDR1 is SGDLS and CDR2 is YYNGEE. Losses at the gene ends were 2 bases for V and 10 bases for J; bases not matched to a gene: 10. For the CDR3, the DNA is TGTGCCAGCAGCGTCCACCCCCCGGGAGGGCGCCAGTACTTC. Protein: CASSVHPPGGRQYF.

The V gene is TRBV14, the J gene TRBJ1-1; TRBD1 matches 7 bases. The CDR3 is 12 residues long. CDR1 and CDR2 (germline): SGHDN, FVKESK. Trimming cost V 5 bases and J 11 bases; bases outside gene matches: 8. The CDR3 spells CASSATGFLAFF. The DNA of the CDR3 is TGTGCCAGCAGCGCGACAGGGTTTCTGGCTTTCTTT.

The V call is TRBV14, the J call TRBJ1-3; D is possibly TRBD1 (5 bases). V was pared by 8 bases and J by 0 bases, with 20 bases between. The CDR3 spans 17 residues. Germline CDR1 SGHDN, CDR2 FVKESK. Here the CDR3 DNA reads TGTGCCAGCTCACCGACAGAGGGTGTACCCTCTGGAAACACCATATATTTT. Amino acids: CASSPTEGVPSGNTIYF.

In this sample, this clonotype turned up a few times. This chain connects TRBV30 to TRBJ2-7; no reliable D call. V lost 2 bases to trimming and J lost 3 bases, with 5 bases between them. Germline V gives CDR1 GTSNPN, CDR2 SVGIG (reference sequence). This CDR3 is built from 11 residues. The CDR3 is CAWSTDYEQYF. In DNA form, the CDR3 reads TGTGCCTGGAGTACCGACTACGAGCAGTACTTC.

This clonotype was found a few times. V is TRBV11-2 and J is TRBJ2-7; D is unclear. The V and J ends lost 7 bases and 0 bases respectively, with 16 bases between them. The V gene's germline CDR1 is SGHAT and CDR2 FQNNGV. The length of the CDR3 is 15 residues. The CDR3 sequence is CASKLTLNPSYEQYF. The DNA of the CDR3 is TGTGCCAGCAAGCTTACCTTAAACCCCTCCTACGAGCAGTACTTC. The whole variable domain, remainder taken from reference TRBV11-2 and TRBJ2-7, is EAGVAQSPRYKIIEKRQSVAFWCNPISGHATLYWYQQILGQGPKLLIQFQNNGVVDDSQLPKDRFSAERLKGVDSTLKIQPAKLEDSAVYLCASKLTLNPSYEQYFGPGTRLTVT.

The table lists this clonotype with a few counts. The V gene is TRBV7-9, the J gene TRBJ1-4; 8 nucleotides match TRBD1. With 5 bases clipped from V and 8 bases from J, the junction kept 7 bases outside the gene matches. This CDR3 comprises 14 residues. In germline, CDR1 is SEHNR, CDR2 FQNEAQ (reference sequence). CDR3 DNA sequence: TGTGCCAGCAGCCCGGACAGGGTTGACGAAAAACTGTTTTTT. Its translation is CASSPDRVDEKLFF. Looking up the rest from reference TRBV7-9 and TRBJ1-4 gives the full variable domain: DTGVSQNPRHKITKRGQNVTFRCDPISEHNRLYWYRQTLGQGPEFLTYFQNEAQLEKSRLLSDRFSAERPKGSFSTLEIQRTEQGDSAMYLCASSPDRVDEKLFFGSGTQLSVL.

In this sample, this clonotype turned up once. This chain uses TRBV10-2 with TRBJ2-5, with 8 nucleotides matching TRBD2. There are 15 residues in the CDR3. Germline lookup yields CDR1 WSHSY and CDR2 SAAADI. V shed 6 bases, J shed 4 bases, and the junction held 10 bases outside the gene matches. The CDR3 DNA reads as TGCGCCAGCAGGTGGGGCGGGGGGAACGCAGAGACCCAGTACTTC. Its protein product is CASRWGGGNAETQYF.

This clonotype was counted at least ten times. The chain couples TRBV29-1 to TRBJ2-2; D may be TRBD1 (6 bases). Germline CDR1 and CDR2: SQVTM and ANQGSEA. Trimming shortened V by 6 bases and J by 4 bases, and 15 bases separated the two germline ends. The CDR3 totals 14 residues. CDR3 region: CSVVRDTVTGELFF. DNA of the CDR3: TGCAGCGTGGTACGGGACACCGTCACCGGGGAGCTGTTTTTT.

There are a few counts of this clonotype. This chain joins TRBV9 and TRBJ1-2; weak D call: TRBD1 (5 bases). CDR3 length equals 17 residues. Germline CDR1 reads SGDLS; CDR2 reads YYNGEE. With 1 base removed from V and 5 bases from J, the gap between germline ends came to 21 bases. The CDR3 reads CASSVSPETFWGYGYTF. The CDR3 nucleotides read TGTGCCAGCAGCGTATCGCCGGAAACATTCTGGGGGTATGGCTACACCTTC.

This clonotype was found a few times. The chain joins TRBV6-6 to TRBJ2-7, with D possibly TRBD1 on 6 matching bases. The CDR3 covers 14 residues. V lost 5 bases, J lost 3 bases, and 14 bases lay in between. From germline, CDR1 is MNHNY and CDR2 SVGAGI (reference sequence). The CDR3 spells CASSDSATGYEQYF. CDR3 DNA sequence: TGTGCCAGCAGTGATTCTGCGACAGGCTACGAGCAGTACTTC.

The sample holds a few counts of this clonotype. The junction shows a germline mismatch at one end, possibly a read error. CDR3 residues: CASSQQGQGVGYEQYF. As DNA, the CDR3 is TGCGCCAGCAGCCAGCAGGGGCAGGGTGTGGGCTACGAGCAGTACTTC. The rearrangement links TRBV2 to TRBJ2-7, with TRBD1 as a possible D gene (6 bases). Germline assignment: CDR1 SNHLY and CDR2 FYNNEI. The CDR3 is 16 amino acids.

This clonotype has a count of ten or more. This chain uses TRBV24-1 with TRBJ2-7; the match to TRBD1 covers 11 bases. The V and J ends lost 10 bases and 3 bases, in that order; junction bases with no gene match: 1. The CDR3 runs 12 residues. Looked up from germline, CDR1 is KGHDR and CDR2 is SFDVKD. CDR3 sequence: CATGTGGYEQYF. The CDR3 region has the DNA TGTGCCACTGGGACAGGGGGCTACGAGCAGTACTTC.

This clonotype was recorded at least ten times. CDR3 nucleotide sequence: TGTGCCAGCAGCCCGCGACAGAGCAATCAGCCCCAGCATTTT. The encoded protein is CASSPRQSNQPQHF. V usage is TRBV7-8 and J usage is TRBJ1-5, with TRBD1 as a possible D gene (5 bases). Germline CDR1 SGHVS, CDR2 FQNEAQ. V lost 5 bases and J lost 1, with 9 bases in between. This CDR3 contains 14 residues.

This clonotype was observed many times. The CDR3 spells CSVRGLAGDPETQYF. Written as DNA, the CDR3 is TGCAGCGTCAGAGGACTAGCGGGAGACCCAGAGACCCAGTACTTC. The V and J genes are TRBV29-1 and TRBJ2-5, with 13 bases lining up with TRBD2. The V segment lost 6 bases and the J segment 4 bases; nucleotides outside the gene matches: 8. This CDR3 has 15 amino acids. Germline CDR1 and CDR2: SQVTM and ANQGSEA. Supplemented by reference TRBV29-1 and TRBJ2-5, the full variable domain reads SAVISQKPSRDICQRGTSLTIQCQVDSQVTMMFWYRQQPGQSLTLIATANQGSEATYESGFVIDKFPISRPNLTFSTLTVSNMSPEDSSIYLCSVRGLAGDPETQYFGPGTRLLVL.

CDR3 sequence: CSVSPGSVQGETQYF. The CDR3 DNA is TGCAGCGTGTCCCCCGGTAGTGTCCAAGGGGAGACCCAGTACTTC. This rearrangement joins TRBV29-1 to TRBJ2-5; no clear D gene. The V gene lost 6 bases and the J gene lost 5 bases, with 22 bases spanning the gap. This CDR3 region has 15 residues. Germline CDR1 reads SQVTM; CDR2 reads ANQGSEA.

The chain recombines TRBV19 with TRBJ1-1; D remains ambiguous. Per germline, CDR1 LNHDA and CDR2 SQIVND (reference sequence). V was pared by 5 bases and J by 0 bases, with 10 bases between. The CDR3 contains 14 residues. CDR3 bases: TGTGCCAGTAGTGACCTCGGGGTGAACACTGAAGCTTTCTTT. As protein: CASSDLGVNTEAFF.

This sequence joins TRBV5-1 and TRBJ2-2, with D perhaps TRBD1 (6 bases). The V and J ends lost 4 bases and 0 bases respectively, with 13 bases between them. CDR3 length: 16 residues. Germline-derived CDR1 and CDR2 are SGHRS and YFSETQ. The CDR3 DNA sequence: TGCGCCAGCAGCCACTTCGGACAGACGAACACCGGGGAGCTGTTTTTT. Its translation: CASSHFGQTNTGELFF.

This clonotype was recorded at least ten times. This chain links TRBV14 with TRBJ1-1; possibly TRBD1 for D (5 bases). Per germline, CDR1 SGHDN and CDR2 FVKESK. V lost 2 bases to trimming and J lost 1 base, with 8 bases between them. The CDR3 consists of 14 residues. CDR3 nucleotides: TGTGCCAGCAGCCAACCACAGGAGAACACTGAAGCTTTCTTT. Its translation: CASSQPQENTEAFF.

The V gene is TRBV7-9, the J gene TRBJ2-1; no firm D call. CDR3 length equals 16 residues. Germline V gene data show CDR1 as SEHNR and CDR2 as FQNEAQ (reference sequence). Trimming removed 1 base from V and 8 bases from J, with 18 bases in between. Here the CDR3 reads CASSLEGSSLNHEQFF. The CDR3 DNA reads TGTGCCAGCAGCTTAGAAGGGTCTTCCTTAAACCATGAGCAGTTCTTC. Supplemented by reference TRBV7-9 and TRBJ2-1, the full variable domain reads DTGVSQNPRHKITKRGQNVTFRCDPISEHNRLYWYRQTLGQGPEFLTYFQNEAQLEKSRLLSDRFSAERPKGSFSTLEIQRTEQGDSAMYLCASSLEGSSLNHEQFFGPGTRLTVL.

The rearrangement uses TRBV2 and TRBJ1-1; a possible D gene is TRBD1 (5 bases). The CDR3 is made up of 15 amino acids. V lost 6 bases, J lost 1 base, and 15 bases lay in between. From germline, CDR1 is SNHLY and CDR2 FYNNEI. The CDR3 nucleotides read TGTGCCAGCAGCCCATGGACATCTAGGAACACTGAAGCTTTCTTT. It encodes CASSPWTSRNTEAFF.

The chain links TRBV6-2 or TRBV6-3 to TRBJ1-5, with TRBD1 identical over 7 bases. V was pared by 6 bases and J by 5 bases, with 10 bases of the junction left unmatched. Looked up from germline, CDR1 is MNHEY and CDR2 is SVGEGT. This CDR3 is built from 15 residues. Here the CDR3 DNA reads TGTGCCAGCAGCGTGACTTGGCAGGGGGATCAGCCCCAGCATTTT. Its translation is CASSVTWQGDQPQHF.

The chain links TRBV5-1 to TRBJ2-7, with 9 positions matching TRBD1. The CDR3 extends over 15 amino acids. V was clipped by 4 bases and J by 3 bases; unmatched bases: 8. Germline V gives CDR1 SGHRS, CDR2 YFSETQ. The CDR3 DNA follows: TGCGCCAGCAGCAGGTTGGGGACAGGGATCTACGAGCAGTACTTC. This sequence encodes CASSRLGTGIYEQYF.